The rows below give T cell receptor beta chains drawn from one sample of a study of follicular helper T cells after annual influenza vaccination. Assay: immunoSEQ multiplex PCR; the TCRdb copy retains only in-frame clones and omits some. The table shows 9,400 or so clones, with roughly four fifths occurring only once. Sequenced here: CXCR5+ CD38- circulating T follicular helper cells from blood, sampled on the day of influenza vaccination. These receptors came from an adult who received the influenza vaccine. Each CDR3 is given with its conserved first and last residue. A D gene is named only where the DNA matches it firmly. Clone size appears in some rows only: once, few, many, or a class for an expanded clone.

>NA|NA|TRBJ1-1|TRBV5-1
CASSLGGMNTEAFF
TGCGCCAGCAGCTTGGGCGGCATGAACACTGAAGCTTTCTTT
>NA|NA|TRBJ2-3|TRBV29-1
CSAEWGTDTQYF
TGCAGCGCTGAATGGGGCACAGATACGCAGTATTTT
>TRBD2|NA|TRBJ2-3|TRBV5-1
CASGGAGGDTDTQYF
TGCGCCAGCGGAGGGGCGGGAGGCGACACAGATACGCAGTATTTT
>NA|NA|TRBJ2-2|TRBV9
CASSVIPTGELFF
TGTGCCAGCAGCGTAATCCCCACCGGGGAGCTGTTTTTT
>NA|NA|TRBJ2-7|TRBV11-1
CASSLEGGSSYEQYF
TGTGCCAGCAGCTTAGAGGGCGGAAGCTCCTACGAGCAGTACTTC
>NA|once|TRBJ2-2|TRBV6-1
CASSEAGRIVGELFF
TGTGCCAGCAGTGAAGCAGGCAGGATCGTCGGGGAGCTGTTTTTT
>TRBD2|NA|TRBJ2-3|TRBV7-9
CASSPRRGSGRYDTQYF
TGTGCCAGCAGCCCAAGGAGAGGTAGCGGGAGATATGATACGCAGTATTTT
>NA|NA|TRBJ2-1|TRBV5-1
CASSVGGYDEQFF
TGCGCCAGCAGCGTTGGTGGTTACGATGAGCAGTTCTTC
>NA|NA|TRBJ1-4|TRBV5-4
CASSLGAGTNEKLFF
TGTGCCAGCAGCTTGGGCGCAGGAACTAATGAAAAACTGTTTTTT
>NA|NA|TRBJ1-3|TRBV30
CAWRGQSSGNTIYF
TGTGCCTGGAGAGGGCAGAGCTCTGGAAACACCATATATTTT
>TRBD1|NA|TRBJ1-2|TRBV6-1
CASRDTGGGGYTF
TGTGCCAGCAGAGATACAGGGGGCGGTGGCTACACCTTC
>NA|NA|TRBJ1-2|TRBV6-5
CASSLGRPFNYGYTF
TGTGCCAGCAGCTTAGGACGACCGTTCAACTATGGCTACACCTTC
>TRBD1|once|TRBJ1-2|TRBV6-6
CASSYKGGAIGYTF
TGTGCCAGCAGTTACAAAGGGGGCGCGATAGGCTACACCTTC
>NA|NA|TRBJ1-3|TRBV28
CASTPSPSGNTIYF
TGTGCCAGCACCCCCTCCCCCTCTGGAAACACCATATATTTT
>NA|NA|TRBJ1-2|TRBV7-9
CASSLDSKGTGGYTF
TGTGCCAGCAGCTTAGACAGTAAAGGGACGGGGGGCTACACCTTC
>NA|NA|TRBJ2-1|TRBV29-1
CSVANIAYNEQFF
TGCAGCGTTGCCAATATCGCCTACAATGAGCAGTTCTTC
>NA|NA|TRBJ2-7|TRBV27
CASSYQYEQYF
TGTGCCAGCAGTTACCAGTACGAGCAGTACTTC
>TRBD2|NA|TRBJ2-3|TRBV5-8
CASSYSSGSGLADTQYF
TGTGCCAGCAGCTATTCTAGCGGGAGTGGTTTGGCAGATACGCAGTATTTT
>NA|NA|TRBJ1-2|TRBV18
CASSPPGAEYGYTF
TGTGCCAGCTCACCACCCGGGGCGGAATATGGCTACACCTTC
>TRBD1|few|TRBJ1-5|TRBV11-2
CASSLGQGDSNQPQHF
TGTGCCAGCAGCTTAGGACAGGGAGATAGCAATCAGCCCCAGCATTTT
>TRBD1|NA|TRBJ2-3|TRBV7-9
CASSPDRGTDTQYF
TGTGCCAGCAGCCCGGACAGGGGCACAGATACGCAGTATTTT
>NA|NA|TRBJ1-4|TRBV5-1
CASSLDGDEKLFF
TGCGCCAGCAGCTTGGACGGGGATGAAAAACTGTTTTTT